This T cell receptor (beta chain) was retrieved from a study of shared clonotypes between healthy human individuals. This clone was observed once. Its matching antigen is unknown. Study-wide results and limits: An effect of sequencing depth on clonotype sharing among donors was expected.

Once extracted for a subset, genomic DNA was divided evenly among several immunoSEQ plates. Each PCR replicate from the sorted subsets contained around 200 ng DNA, which is some 32,000 T cell genomes. Method: immunoSEQ multiplex PCR; TCRdb's copy keeps in-frame clones and lacks some. This table has some 2,000,000 clones, 95% appearing once. Germline loops: CDR1 SGHDT, CDR2 YYEEEE. This CDR3 is 16 amino acids long. The V gene lost 0 bases and the J gene lost 0 bases, with 7 bases spanning the gap. The sample comprised naive CD4+ T cells sorted from blood. The subset: CD45RA+ positively selected. J is TRBJ2-6 and V is TRBV5-6; possibly TRBD2 for D (5 bases). This TCR derives from a man aged 18 to 29 in good health. DNA of the CDR3: TGTGCCAGCAGCTTGGTAGGACTCTCTGGGGCCAACGTCCTGACTTTC. It yields the protein CASSLVGLSGANVLTF.